These T cell receptor beta chains were read from a single sample in a study of cytomegalovirus exposure and HLA in healthy donors. Sequencing used immunoSEQ multiplex PCR; TCRdb keeps in-frame clones, though not all of them. The sample includes about 150,000 clones, 60% to 80% of them seen just once. The sample was PBMCs. These receptors all come from a woman aged 45-60 years in good health and CMV-seropositive. The CDR3 runs from the conserved cysteine through the conserved F or W. D genes are given only for firm matches. Clone sizes are given selectively: once, few, many, or a class where the clone is expanded.

j_gene | v_gene | d_gene | abundance | CDR3aa | CDR3nt
TRBJ2-5 | TRBV30 | NA | NA | CAWSARRGETQYF | TGTGCCTGGAGCGCAAGACGAGGGGAGACCCAGTACTTC
TRBJ1-1 | TRBV6-1 | NA | NA | CASRVVRGNTEAFF | TGTGCCAGCAGAGTGGTACGGGGGAACACTGAAGCTTTCTTT
TRBJ1-5 | TRBV9 | NA | NA | CASSVGDINQPQHF | TGTGCCAGCAGCGTAGGAGACATCAATCAGCCCCAGCATTTT
TRBJ2-3 | TRBV7-2 | TRBD1 | NA | CASSSSTGRTDTQYF | TGTGCCAGCAGCTCCTCGACAGGGCGGACAGATACGCAGTATTTT
TRBJ2-3 | TRBV4-1 | TRBD1 | NA | CASSQDREYTDTQYF | TGCGCCAGCAGCCAGGACAGGGAATACACAGATACGCAGTATTTT
TRBJ1-1 | TRBV19 | TRBD1 | NA | CASSGSGDREAFF | TGTGCCAGTAGTGGATCTGGGGACAGAGAAGCTTTCTTT
TRBJ2-7 | TRBV29-1 | TRBD1 | NA | CSAVGGQGVWEQYF | TGCAGCGCGGTGGGAGGACAGGGGGTGTGGGAGCAGTACTTC
TRBJ2-7 | TRBV12-5 | TRBD2 | once | CASGLGLAGVRYEQYF | TGTGCTAGTGGTTTGGGACTAGCGGGGGTCAGGTACGAGCAGTACTTC
TRBJ2-7 | TRBV5-1 | NA | NA | CASSLQASSYEQYF | TGCGCCAGCAGCTTGCAGGCAAGCTCCTACGAGCAGTACTTC
TRBJ1-5 | TRBV21-1 | NA | NA | CASIPTGGNQPQHF | TGTGCCAGCATCCCTACAGGGGGCAATCAGCCCCAGCATTTT
TRBJ2-5 | TRBV9 | NA | NA | CASSVGGTRQETQYF | TGTGCCAGCAGCGTAGGCGGGACGCGACAAGAGACCCAGTACTTC
TRBJ2-3 | TRBV18 | TRBD2 | NA | CASSETSGTDTQYF | TGTGCCAGCTCAGAGACTAGCGGCACAGATACGCAGTATTTT
TRBJ2-6 | TRBV6-1 | NA | once | CASRESGGSSGANVLTF | TGTGCCAGCAGAGAATCAGGGGGGAGCTCTGGGGCCAACGTCCTGACTTTC
TRBJ1-5 | TRBV10-1 | NA | NA | CASSDIRDSNQPQHF | TGCGCCAGCAGTGATATCAGGGATAGCAATCAGCCCCAGCATTTT
TRBJ1-1 | TRBV14 | NA | NA | CASSQDLAGWSRTEAFF | TGTGCCAGCAGCCAAGATCTGGCAGGGTGGAGCAGGACTGAAGCTTTCTTT
TRBJ1-2 | TRBV5-1 | TRBD1 | few | CASSRDSSYGYTF | TGCGCCAGCAGTAGGGACAGCTCCTATGGCTACACCTTC
TRBJ1-6 | TRBV6-5 | NA | NA | CASSVPAGDNSPLHF | TGTGCCAGCAGTGTACCCGCAGGGGACAATTCACCCCTCCACTTT
TRBJ2-7 | TRBV9 | TRBD2 | NA | CAGQAGEDEQYF | TGTGCCGGCCAGGCGGGGGAGGATGAGCAGTACTTC
TRBJ2-7 | TRBV2 | NA | NA | CASSGGQTSYEQYF | TGTGCCAGCAGTGGGGGGCAGACATCCTACGAGCAGTACTTC
TRBJ2-5 | TRBV4-1 | NA | NA | CASSQGRAETQYF | TGCGCCAGCAGCCAAGGCAGGGCGGAGACCCAGTACTTC
TRBJ1-6 | TRBV5-4 | NA | NA | CASSPAGGNSPLHF | TGTGCCAGCAGCCCCGCTGGCGGTAATTCACCCCTCCACTTT
TRBJ2-2 | TRBV7-7 | NA | NA | CASSHLEGPGELFF | TGTGCTAGCAGCCATCTCGAGGGTCCCGGGGAGCTGTTTTTT
TRBJ2-7 | TRBV2 | NA | NA | CASTLFYEQYF | TGTGCCAGCACTCTGTTCTACGAGCAGTACTTC